This is a list of T cell receptor beta chains from one sample in a study of cytomegalovirus exposure and HLA in healthy donors. Using immunoSEQ multiplex PCR, the repertoire was profiled, and TCRdb retains in-frame clones only, with some absent. Of about 190,000 clones listed, over 65% were seen once; the top ten hold roughly 3.6%. The sequenced sample was PBMCs. The receptor source for this set is a man aged 35 to 55 in good health and CMV-seropositive. Each CDR3 is given with its conserved first and last residue. The D gene is left open where the match is weak. Clone size appears in some rows only: once, few, many, or a class for an expanded clone.

>-|TRBD1|TRBJ1-6|TRBV18
CASSPPGQGAKSPLHF
TGTGCCAGCTCGCCCCCGGGACAGGGGGCCAAATCACCCCTCCACTTT
>-|TRBD2|TRBJ2-7|TRBV19
CASSIGVGRFYEQYF
TGTGCCAGTAGTATCGGTGTCGGGAGGTTCTACGAGCAGTACTTC
>-|TRBD2|TRBJ2-1|TRBV29-1
CSVASGSTNEQFF
TGCAGCGTTGCTAGCGGGAGCACAAATGAGCAGTTCTTC
>-|TRBD1|TRBJ1-1|TRBV18
CASSPSTGEVEAFF
TGTGCCAGCTCACCTTCGACAGGGGAGGTTGAAGCTTTCTTT
>-|-|TRBJ1-1|TRBV18
CASSPTTQGGNTEAFF
TGTGCCAGCTCACCGACTACACAGGGTGGGAACACTGAAGCTTTCTTT
>-|TRBD2|TRBJ2-3|TRBV6-5
CASSPLSGGADTQYF
TGTGCCAGCAGTCCCCTGAGCGGGGGGGCGGATACGCAGTATTTT
>-|-|TRBJ2-7|TRBV28
CASSTTVYSYEQYF
TGTGCCAGCAGTACGACAGTTTACTCCTACGAGCAGTACTTC
>-|TRBD1|TRBJ1-2|TRBV6-1
CASSDTGGLFGYTF
TGTGCCAGCAGTGACACAGGGGGCTTGTTTGGCTACACCTTC
>few|TRBD2|TRBJ2-1|TRBV7-9
CATQLAGGHGNEQFF
TGTGCCACCCAACTAGCGGGGGGGCATGGGAATGAGCAGTTCTTC
>-|TRBD1|TRBJ2-1|TRBV29-1
CSGKASDRVDNEQFF
TGCAGCGGGAAGGCATCGGACAGGGTAGACAATGAGCAGTTCTTC